The source of this T cell receptor (beta chain) is a study of blood T cell repertoires in COVID-19. Study background: There were acute and convalescent COVID-19 samples, and they came from the United States, Italy and Spain. PBMCs, B-cell-depleted T cells, or T cells were the source of the cDNA or gDNA that made up the material.

Authors' methods: From reference gene primer amplification, estimates of nucleated cell counts were derived. Some clones are missing from TCRdb's copy, which holds only in-frame ones; the method was immunoSEQ multiplex PCR. The V and J calls and clone size were taken over from that table, and D and trimming were inferred from the DNA. The data contain under 250,000 clones, around 89% of them singletons. In Seattle, patients joined the study during active infection and were tracked longitudinally. V was clipped by 5 bases and J by 4 bases, with 9 bases between them. The CDR3 loop spans 13 amino acids.

Sample: peripheral blood. The chain uses TRBV12-3 or TRBV12-4 and TRBJ2-1; perhaps TRBD2 as D (6 bases). This TCR was recovered from a man aged 25 to 45 with COVID-19, enrolled during active disease. DNA of the CDR3: TGTGCCAGCAGTCGGGACTTATACAATGAGCAGTTCTTC. Its translation is CASSRDLYNEQFF.